This T cell receptor (beta chain) emerged from a study of OX40 agonist ivuxolimab in advanced cancers. With regard to the full study: Ivuxolimab was an agonistic, fully human IgG2 monoclonal antibody directed against OX40 (CD134), a costimulatory receptor. Intravenous ivuxolimab was administered to patients every 2 weeks at six dose levels: 0.01, 0.1, 0.3, 1.5, 3 and 10 mg/kg. Of the approximately 54 patients in dose escalation, about 20 had hepatocellular carcinoma, some 15 had melanoma, 9 had renal cell carcinoma and 9 had head and neck cancer. In the dose-escalation cohort, more than 80% of patients were male, and the mean age was 60 years with a range of roughly 20 to 80. Patients were allowed to have had prior anti-PD-1, anti-PD-L1 or anti-CTLA-4 therapy, and approximately 40% of the dose-escalation patients had been treated with checkpoint inhibitors. Partial responses occurred in three dose-escalation patients, of whom one had hepatocellular carcinoma and two had cutaneous melanoma. Peripheral TCRbeta sequencing aimed to test whether ivuxolimab altered TCR sequence diversity and caused clonal T-cell expansion. The monotherapy dose-escalation portion (N ≈ 57 patients) of the phase I ivuxolimab trial is reported in the paper.

Genomic DNA was extracted from sorted cells for sequencing of the TCRbeta CDR3 region. The immunoSEQ Assay was used to sequence the TCRbeta CDR3 regions. The source is immuneACCESS, and TCRdb retained only in-frame sequences with V and J called. Part of the clones is not carried over; for the studies checked, unresolved V genes explain less than half of this, and the remainder is unexplained. This sample lists about 99,000 clones; roughly 95% were detected once. The top ten clones comprise around 2.2% of the sample. Patients with autoimmune disease history or receiving systemic immunosuppression were excluded from the trial. Peripheral blood for TCR sequencing was drawn from every dose cohort at baseline, at cycle 4 day 1 and at cycle 7 day 1. Samples were obtained from an open-label, multicenter, first-in-human phase I dose-escalation trial of ivuxolimab. Adults with locally advanced or metastatic head and neck squamous cell, hepatocellular, melanoma or renal cell carcinoma were enrolled in the trial. Before TCR sequencing, CD4+ T cells and CD8+ T cells were sorted from peripheral blood as separate populations.

Study-wide conclusions, independent of this receptor: On average, CD8+ T cells showed more expanded clones than CD4+ T cells after ivuxolimab. Low levels of normalized T-cell clonal expansion were also shown by some nonresponding patients. At doses from 0.1 to 3.0 mg/kg, clonal expansion was seen in both CD4+ and CD8+ blood T cells between baseline and week 6. Which antigens the clonally expanded peripheral T cells were specific for was not determined. In the 0.1-3.0 mg/kg groups, partial responders were among the patients with the lowest normalized peripheral clonal expansion, particularly in CD8+ T cells.

Of note for this clone: Its antigen is unknown. Base qualities are not provided; no much larger clone lies one nucleotide away.

Taken from cysteine to phenylalanine, the CDR3 has 14 residues. The DNA shown is the 42-base CDR3, in frame from base 1. CDR1 is given as SGHVS and CDR2 as FNYEAQ, both from the germline V gene. The V end loses 2 bases and the J end loses 3 bases, and a stretch of 11 bases separates them. The chain employs TRBV7-6 and TRBJ2-7, with a weak D call of TRBD1 (5 bases match). Sequencing was performed on CD4+ or CD8+ T cells sorted from blood, taken in a trial of the OX40 agonist ivuxolimab. This receptor was identified in an adult with an advanced solid tumor such as melanoma, head and neck, liver or kidney cancer. The DNA sequence is as follows: TGTGCCAGCAGCTTAATCCAGGGCGACTACGAGCAGTACTTC. Translation gives CASSLIQGDYEQYF.